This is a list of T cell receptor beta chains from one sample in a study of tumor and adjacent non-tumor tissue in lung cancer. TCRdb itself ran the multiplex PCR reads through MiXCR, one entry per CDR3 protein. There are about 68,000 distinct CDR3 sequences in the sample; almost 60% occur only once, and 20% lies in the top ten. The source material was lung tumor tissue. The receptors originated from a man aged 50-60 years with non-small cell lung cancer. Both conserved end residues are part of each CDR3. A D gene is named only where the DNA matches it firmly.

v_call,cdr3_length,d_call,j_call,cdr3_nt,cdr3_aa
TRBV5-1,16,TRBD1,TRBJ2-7,TGCGCCAGCAGCTTGGGGCCCGGGACAGAAGGCTACGAGCAGTACTTC,CASSLGPGTEGYEQYF
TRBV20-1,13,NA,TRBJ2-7,TGCAGTGCTAGAGCCCCCCAGGGGAAGGGCATGTACTTC,CSARAPQGKGMYF
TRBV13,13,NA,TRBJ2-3,TGTTCCAGCAGCCGCTTCCTCACAGATACCCAGTATTTT,CSSSRFLTDTQYF
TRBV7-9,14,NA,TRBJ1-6,TGTGCCAGGAGCTTAACTGGACATAATTCACCCCTCCACTTT,CARSLTGHNSPLHF
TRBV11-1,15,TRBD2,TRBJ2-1,TGTGCCAGCAGCCTCGGGACTAGCGGGGCCAATAAGCGGTTCTTC,CASSLGTSGANKRFF
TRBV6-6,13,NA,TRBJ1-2,TGTGCCAACCGGGCGAGCAGGGGCTATGGCTACACCTTC,CANRASRGYGYTF
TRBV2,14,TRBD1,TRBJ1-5,TGTGCCAGCAGTGCAGAACAGGGGGAACAGCCCCAGCATTTT,CASSAEQGEQPQHF
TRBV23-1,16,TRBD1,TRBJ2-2,TGCGCCAGCAGTCAAGCCAGGGGGCGCATCACCGGGGAGCTGTTTTTT,CASSQARGRITGELFF
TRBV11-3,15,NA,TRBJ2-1,TGTGCCAGCGGCCTCGAAGAGCGGCCCCGCGATGAGCAGTTCTTC,CASGLEERPRDEQFF
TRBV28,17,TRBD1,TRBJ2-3,TGTGCCAGCAGTTCGCCCTTGACAGGGGGCTACACATATACGCAGTATTTT,CASSSPLTGGYTYTQYF